This TCR beta chain was retrieved from a study of T cells after yellow fever vaccination. Trimming took off 3 bases at V and 4 bases at J, with 9 bases between the two ends. Germline loops: CDR1 SQVTM, CDR2 ANQGSEA. This CDR3 spans 12 amino acids. From the 5' RACE reads, TCRdb called clonotypes with MiXCR, one entry per CDR3 protein. The table has about 240,000 distinct CDR3 sequences, more than 3.5% seen once. This clonotype was seen many times. This sequence originates from a man younger than 35 who received the YFV17D yellow fever vaccine. Sequences were derived from PBMCs, sampled 15 days after the yellow fever booster vaccination. The chain uses TRBV29-1 and TRBJ1-1; perhaps TRBD1 as D (5 bases). CDR3: CSVEWGTTEAFF. DNA of the CDR3: TGCAGCGTTGAGTGGGGGACCACTGAAGCTTTCTTT.